Detailed here is one TCR beta chain. What it recognizes is unknown. TCR beta VDJ and CDR3 profiling used genomic DNA as template. One entry per CDR3 protein, called by TCRdb with MiXCR from the reads. The sample shows 90,000 to 130,000 distinct CDR3 sequences, under 60% of them seen only once. The data are from a study of CD8+CD57+ T cells in acquired aplastic anemia. Study as a whole: Quantities of DNA derived from sorted CD4+ and CD8+ cells averaged around 3 ug. Researchers reported that healthy donors averaged approximately 9.8 million reads for CD4+ cells. Study conclusions and caveats: A significant difference in CD8+ Simpson's diversity between patients and controls was not found. Comparison of patients with controls identified some 29 shared CD8+ CDR3 sequences.

Germline lookup yields CDR1 SGHAT and CDR2 FQDESV (reference sequence). V shed 6 bases and J 2 bases; nucleotides not matched to a gene: 6. The CDR3 spans 16 residues. Sequences were obtained from sorted CD4+, CD8+, or CD8+CD57+ T cells (not recorded which) from PBMCs. The chain links TRBV11-1 to TRBJ2-3; TRBD2 matches at 12 bases. This receptor was obtained from a human donor in good health, serving as a control. DNA of the CDR3: TGTGCCAGCAGTTGCGGACTAGCGGGGTCCACAGATACGCAGTATTTT. It specifies CASSCGLAGSTDTQYF.